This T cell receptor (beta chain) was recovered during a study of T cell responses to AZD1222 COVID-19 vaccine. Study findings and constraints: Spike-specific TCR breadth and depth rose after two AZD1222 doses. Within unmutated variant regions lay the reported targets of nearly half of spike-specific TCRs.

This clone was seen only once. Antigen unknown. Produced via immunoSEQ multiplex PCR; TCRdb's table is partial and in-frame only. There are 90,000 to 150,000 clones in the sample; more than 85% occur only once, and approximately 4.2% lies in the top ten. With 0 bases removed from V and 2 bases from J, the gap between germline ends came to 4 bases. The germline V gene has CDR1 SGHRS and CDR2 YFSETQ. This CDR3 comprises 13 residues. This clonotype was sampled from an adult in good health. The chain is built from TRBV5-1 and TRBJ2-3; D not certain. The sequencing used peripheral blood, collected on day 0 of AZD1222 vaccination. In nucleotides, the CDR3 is TGCGCCAGCAGCTTGGGGTACACAGATACGCAGTATTTT. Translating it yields CASSLGYTDTQYF.